The 3 T cell receptor beta chains reported below all come from one sample, sequenced in a study of shared clonotypes between healthy human individuals. Clones were read by immunoSEQ multiplex PCR, and TCRdb kept only the in-frame ones, dropping some. The sample shows 2 million to 3 million clones, roughly 93% of them seen only once. Sequencing was done on a sample of naive CD4+ T cells from PBMCs. The subset here: CD45RA+ positively selected. The origin of the receptors is a man between 18 and 35 years old in good health. Some clones in this sample may be carry-over from other donors' samples.

The genes are TRBV2 and TRBJ2-7, with TRBD2 matching 9 bases. CDR1 is SNHLY and CDR2 is FYNNEI in the germline V gene. V shed 5 bases, J shed 2 bases, and the junction held 4 bases outside the gene matches. There are 14 residues in the CDR3. The CDR3 sequence is CASSRTSVTYEQYF. The CDR3 nucleotides are TGTGCCAGCAGTCGGACTAGCGTTACCTACGAGCAGTACTTC.

V is TRBV11-1 and J is TRBJ2-7; no definite D call. The germline CDR1 and CDR2 sequences are SGHAT and FQDESV (reference sequence). V lost 3 bases, J lost 2 bases, and 5 bases lay in between. There are 12 residues in the CDR3. CDR3 nucleotide sequence: TGTGCCAGCAGCTTCCGCACCTACGAGCAGTACTTC. Protein product: CASSFRTYEQYF. The full variable domain, rest sourced from reference TRBV11-1 and TRBJ2-7, is EAEVAQSPRYKITEKSQAVAFWCDPISGHATLYWYRQILGQGPELLVQFQDESVVDDSQLPKDRFSAERLKGVDSTLKIQPAELGDSAMYLCASSFRTYEQYFGPGTRLTVT.

The rearrangement joins TRBV5-4 to TRBJ2-7; D uncertain. This CDR3 region has 13 residues. Germline V CDR1 and CDR2: SGHNT, YYREEE (reference sequence). The V gene lost 0 bases and the J gene lost 2 bases, with 6 bases spanning the gap. Written as DNA, the CDR3 is TGTGCCAGCAGCTTGGGCGCAGCCTACGAGCAGTACTTC. The encoded protein is CASSLGAAYEQYF.